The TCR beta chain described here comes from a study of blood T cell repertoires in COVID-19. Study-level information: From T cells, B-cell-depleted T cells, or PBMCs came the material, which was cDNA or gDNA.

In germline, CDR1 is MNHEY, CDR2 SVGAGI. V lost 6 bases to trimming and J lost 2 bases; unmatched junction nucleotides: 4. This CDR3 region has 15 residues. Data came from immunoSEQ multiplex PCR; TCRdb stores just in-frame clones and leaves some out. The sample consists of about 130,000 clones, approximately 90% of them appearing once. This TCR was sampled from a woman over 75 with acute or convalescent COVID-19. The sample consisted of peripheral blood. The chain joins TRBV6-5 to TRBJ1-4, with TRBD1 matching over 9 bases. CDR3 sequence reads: CASRAGTGTNEKLFF. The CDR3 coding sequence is TGTGCCAGCAGGGCCGGGACAGGGACTAATGAAAAACTGTTTTTT.